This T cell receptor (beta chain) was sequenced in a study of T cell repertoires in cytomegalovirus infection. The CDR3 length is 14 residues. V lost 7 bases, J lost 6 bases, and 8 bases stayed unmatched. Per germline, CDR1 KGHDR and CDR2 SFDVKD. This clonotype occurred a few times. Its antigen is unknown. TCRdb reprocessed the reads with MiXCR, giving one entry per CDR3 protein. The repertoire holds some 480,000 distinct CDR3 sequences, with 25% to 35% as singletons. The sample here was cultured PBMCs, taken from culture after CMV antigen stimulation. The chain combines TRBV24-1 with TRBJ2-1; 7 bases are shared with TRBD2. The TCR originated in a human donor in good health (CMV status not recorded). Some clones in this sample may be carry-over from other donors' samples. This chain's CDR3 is CATSVTSQSNEQFF. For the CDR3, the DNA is TGTGCCACCAGCGTGACTAGCCAGAGCAATGAGCAGTTCTTC.